A selection of T cell receptor beta chains follows, all from one sample in a study of OX40 agonist ivuxolimab in advanced cancers. Repertoires were generated with immunoSEQ multiplex PCR, while TCRdb's copy carries only in-frame clones and drops some. Of approximately 53,000 clones detected, around 93% appear once; the ten largest clones hold around 26%. The sample in question was CD4+ or CD8+ T cells sorted from blood, obtained in a trial of the OX40 agonist ivuxolimab. Source of these receptors: an adult with an advanced solid tumor such as melanoma, head and neck, liver or kidney cancer. Both conserved end residues are part of each CDR3. Each record gives: J gene, V gene, D gene, clone size, CDR3 protein, CDR3 DNA. A D gene is named only where the DNA matches it firmly. Only some rows state a clone size, as once, few, many or a class for expanded clones.

>TRBJ1-5|TRBV4-3|.|once
CASSPLYGQQPQHF
TGCGCCAGCAGCCCCCTTTACGGACAGCAGCCCCAGCATTTT
>TRBJ1-1|TRBV28|.|.
CASSNRRLEAFF
TGTGCCAGCAGTAACCGACGGTTAGAAGCTTTCTTT
>TRBJ2-1|TRBV6-5|TRBD1|.
CASSHDREYRNEQFF
TGTGCCAGCAGTCACGACAGGGAGTATAGGAATGAGCAGTTCTTC
>TRBJ2-1|TRBV27|.|.
CASSFHNEQFF
TGTGCCAGCAGTTTCCACAATGAGCAGTTCTTC
>TRBJ2-1|TRBV9|.|.
CASSVAKSGTSSYNEQFF
TGTGCCAGCAGCGTAGCTAAATCAGGCACAAGCTCCTACAATGAGCAGTTCTTC
>TRBJ2-4|TRBV7-9|TRBD2|.
CASSLFEPSGLAKNIQYF
TGTGCCAGCAGCCTATTTGAGCCTAGCGGGTTAGCCAAAAACATTCAGTACTTC
>TRBJ2-7|TRBV6-1|TRBD2|many
CASSEGTSSYEQYF
TGTGCCAGCAGTGAAGGGACTAGCTCCTACGAGCAGTACTTC
>TRBJ2-1|TRBV13|.|.
CASSLGPRLREQFF
TGTGCCAGCAGCTTAGGCCCGAGACTTCGGGAGCAGTTCTTC
>TRBJ2-5|TRBV7-9|.|.
CASSGIPPPGTRETQYF
TGTGCCAGCAGCGGAATCCCCCCGCCAGGGACCAGGGAGACCCAGTACTTC
>TRBJ2-3|TRBV28|.|.
CASSLRDTQYF
TGTGCCAGCAGTTTAAGAGATACGCAGTATTTT
>TRBJ2-7|TRBV5-1|.|.
CASSLDGHHEQYF
TGCGCCAGCAGCTTGGATGGCCACCACGAGCAGTACTTC
>TRBJ2-1|TRBV7-7|.|.
CASSLGGVPGGEQFF
TGTGCTAGCAGCTTAGGAGGCGTGCCAGGAGGGGAGCAGTTCTTC
>TRBJ1-5|TRBV13|.|.
CASSSRALNQPQHF
TGTGCCAGCAGCTCCCGTGCCCTCAATCAGCCCCAGCATTTT
>TRBJ2-1|TRBV29-1|TRBD2|.
CSVLAGLSSYNEQFF
TGCAGCGTTTTAGCGGGGTTAAGCTCCTACAATGAGCAGTTCTTC
>TRBJ2-7|TRBV9|.|.
CASSVGGLRSYEQYF
TGTGCCAGCAGCGTTGGGGGGTTACGATCCTACGAGCAGTACTTC
>TRBJ2-3|TRBV7-6|.|.
CASSHYRGGTDTQYF
TGTGCCAGCAGCCATTACAGGGGAGGTACAGATACGCAGTATTTT
>TRBJ1-1|TRBV28|TRBD1|.
CASRFTGAFTEAFF
TGTGCCAGCAGATTCACAGGGGCGTTCACTGAAGCTTTCTTT
>TRBJ2-2|TRBV9|.|.
CASSVQGTVTGELFF
TGTGCCAGCAGCGTACAAGGGACGGTGACCGGGGAGCTGTTTTTT
>TRBJ2-5|TRBV21-1|.|.
CASSNTGVCDETQYF
TGTGCCAGCAGCAACACAGGGGTATGCGATGAGACCCAGTACTTC
>TRBJ2-7|TRBV28|.|.
CASIRSSSYEQYF
TGTGCCAGCATCCGGTCCAGCTCCTACGAGCAGTACTTC
>TRBJ2-7|TRBV5-6|.|once
CASSIEPLLDEQYF
TGTGCCAGCAGTATCGAGCCTTTACTGGACGAGCAGTACTTC
>TRBJ2-1|TRBV27|.|.
CASSLYSSSLLSSYNEQFF
TGTGCCAGCAGTTTATACTCGTCTAGCTTATTGAGCTCCTACAATGAGCAGTTCTTC
>TRBJ2-3|TRBV28|TRBD2|.
CASSPLAGVTDTQYF
TGTGCCAGCAGTCCACTAGCGGGAGTAACAGATACGCAGTATTTT
>TRBJ2-1|TRBV7-9|TRBD2|.
CASSLHPGLAENNEQFF
TGTGCCAGCAGCCTCCACCCCGGACTAGCGGAAAACAATGAGCAGTTCTTC
>TRBJ2-1|TRBV4-3|.|.
CASSQGVAPAPYNEQFF
TGCGCCAGCAGCCAAGGGGTCGCCCCGGCGCCCTACAATGAGCAGTTCTTC
>TRBJ2-1|TRBV9|.|once
CASSVPGGVNEQFF
TGTGCCAGCAGCGTACCCGGCGGAGTCAATGAGCAGTTCTTC
>TRBJ2-5|TRBV6-4|TRBD2|.
CASNGTSGIGYGETQYF
TGTGCCAGCAACGGGACTAGCGGGATTGGGTACGGAGAGACCCAGTACTTC
>TRBJ1-1|TRBV11-2|.|.
CASRLYTEAFF
TGTGCCAGCAGACTTTACACTGAAGCTTTCTTT
>TRBJ1-3|TRBV4-1|.|.
CASRSTDSGNTIYF
TGCGCCAGCAGGTCCACGGACTCTGGAAACACCATATATTTT
>TRBJ2-1|TRBV19|TRBD2|.
CASSPQTSGSYNEQFF
TGTGCCAGTAGTCCGCAGACTAGCGGGTCCTACAATGAGCAGTTCTTC
>TRBJ1-1|TRBV7-6|.|.
CASSRRFGTEAFF
TGTGCCAGCAGCCGCAGGTTCGGCACTGAAGCTTTCTTT
>TRBJ1-3|TRBV28|.|.
CASSLDPSLVAGNTIYF
TGTGCCAGCAGTTTGGACCCGAGTTTGGTGGCTGGAAACACCATATATTTT
>TRBJ2-7|TRBV27|.|.
CASSLRGLESYEQYF
TGTGCCAGCAGTTTGCGGGGCCTCGAATCCTACGAGCAGTACTTC
>TRBJ2-5|TRBV13|TRBD2|.
CASRISGSVETQYF
TGTGCCAGCAGAATTAGCGGGAGTGTCGAGACCCAGTACTTC
>TRBJ2-7|TRBV4-1|TRBD1|.
CASSLLEGAPEQYF
TGCGCCAGCAGCCTCCTAGAGGGGGCGCCTGAGCAGTACTTC
>TRBJ2-5|TRBV6-5|.|.
CASSYQRQETQYF
TGTGCCAGCAGTTATCAGAGGCAAGAGACCCAGTACTTC
>TRBJ2-7|TRBV29-1|TRBD1|.
CSVVGPEGQGAYEQYF
TGCAGCGTTGTAGGCCCCGAGGGACAGGGAGCCTACGAGCAGTACTTC
>TRBJ1-2|TRBV6-5|TRBD1|once
CASSYPGQGGGYTF
TGTGCCAGCAGTTACCCTGGACAGGGGGGCGGCTACACCTTC
>TRBJ1-3|TRBV10-3|TRBD1|once
CAASGDRLGNTIYF
TGTGCCGCCTCGGGGGACAGGCTTGGAAACACCATATATTTT